This TCR beta chain was obtained from a study of identical twins. Findings of the study overall: Because invariant MAIT and iNKT cells could be present, zero-insertion analyses could be partly confounded. A cross-sectional statistical analysis, not follow-up of the same donors, supported the conclusions.

In this sample, this clonotype turned up a few times. The antigen remains unidentified. TCRdb reprocessed the 5' RACE reads via MiXCR and lists one record per CDR3 protein. The repertoire consists of about 720,000 distinct CDR3 sequences, with 18% occurring once and the leading ten covering roughly 14%. The data also belong to a second study, concerning T cells expressing NK-cell markers. As that report states: Expanded clones of NKG2C+ T cells had an unclear HCMV specificity.

Sequenced sample: PBMCs. The receptor was isolated from a woman between 18 and 29 years old in good health.

CDR3 in DNA: TGCAGTGCCTCAAGGGGGGGACCCCAAGAGACCCAGTACTTC. It yields the protein CSASRGGPQETQYF. The chain has TRBV20-1 and TRBJ2-5; a possible D gene is TRBD2 (7 bases). The CDR3 is made up of 14 amino acids. Germline V lookup: CDR1 DFQATT, CDR2 SNEGSKA (reference sequence). Deletions cut 6 bases from V and 1 base from J, with 15 bases between.